Detailed here is one T cell receptor beta chain. The data stem from a study of blood T cell repertoires in COVID-19. Turning to the study itself: Sample material is recorded as cDNA or gDNA derived from T cells, B-cell-depleted T cells, or PBMCs.

The CDR3 runs 16 residues. V trimming: 5 bases; J trimming: 0 bases; junction bases outside the gene matches: 9. Germline V gives CDR1 LNHDA, CDR2 SQIVND (reference sequence). As originally analysed: Reference gene primers were amplified, and this amplification served to estimate nucleated cell counts. Assay used: immunoSEQ multiplex PCR; TCRdb lists only in-frame clones, some missing. V, J and clone size derive from that table, while D and trimming were established from the DNA sequence. The data hold 450,000 to 500,000 clones, with 80% to 90% observed a single time. The chain combines TRBV19 with TRBJ1-1, with 7 positions matching TRBD1. The sequenced sample was peripheral blood. This TCR was sampled from a human donor in a cohort sampled during active COVID-19. The CDR3 reads CASSPPGQRVNTEAFF. In DNA form, the CDR3 reads TGTGCCAGTAGTCCGCCGGGACAGCGCGTGAACACTGAAGCTTTCTTT.